The 2 T cell receptor beta chains below come from one sample, sequenced in a study of T cell repertoires in cytomegalovirus infection. TCRdb called the reads again in MiXCR, with one record for every CDR3 protein. There are approximately 160,000 distinct CDR3 sequences in the sample; 15% to 20% occur only once, and roughly 20% lies in the top ten. Sequenced input: CD8+ T cells from PBMCs. These receptors came from a human donor in good health (CMV status not recorded). Some clones in this sample may be carry-over from other donors' samples.

This clonotype was observed a few times. This sequence joins TRBV20-1 and TRBJ1-3; D possibly corresponds to TRBD1 (5 bases). In germline, CDR1 is DFQATT, CDR2 SNEGSKA (reference sequence). The CDR3 sequence is 14 residues long. Trimming pared 6 bases from V and 4 bases from J, leaving 16 bases between. CDR3: CSAPRDGGGNTIYF. The CDR3 DNA is TGCAGTGCGCCCCGGGACGGCGGGGGAAACACCATATATTTT.

This clonotype was seen a few times. The DNA for the CDR3 is TGTGCTAACGCGGCACGGGGACTAGCGGGAGAAACAGATACGCAGTATTTT. Amino acid sequence: CANAARGLAGETDTQYF. This chain connects TRBV6-4 to TRBJ2-3; 14 bases agree with TRBD2. This CDR3 is built from 17 residues. Per germline, CDR1 MRHNA and CDR2 SNTAGT.